This T cell receptor (beta chain) was documented in a study of cytomegalovirus exposure and HLA in healthy donors. Study-level points and caveats: In a later analysis, TCR beta V- and J-gene trimming was associated with a missense DCLRE1C variant. Later analysis identified around 15,000 TCR beta sequences associated with HLA alleles, using a false discovery rate threshold of 0.05. A list of 150 to 200 TCR beta chains associated with cytomegalovirus was given. An observed cluster of highly shared sequence variants was recorded as a likely sequencing artifact.

Regarding this clone: Its antigen remains unidentified.

In the PCR, 60 Vbeta and 13 Jbeta primers were used. Sequenced by immunoSEQ multiplex PCR; TCRdb stores in-frame clones only, minus some. The sample holds under 130,000 clones, more than 80% seen once. The sample taken for sequencing was PBMCs. The TCR comes from a young man in good health and CMV-seronegative.

The CDR3 spells CASSMRANRNQPQHF. The CDR3 region has the DNA TGTGCCAGTAGTATGAGGGCGAATCGCAATCAGCCCCAGCATTTT. This chain links TRBV19 with TRBJ1-5; D call uncertain. The CDR3 has 15 amino acids. V was cut by 3 bases and J by 2 bases, with 11 bases left in between. CDR1 and CDR2 from the germline V gene are LNHDA and SQIVND (reference sequence).